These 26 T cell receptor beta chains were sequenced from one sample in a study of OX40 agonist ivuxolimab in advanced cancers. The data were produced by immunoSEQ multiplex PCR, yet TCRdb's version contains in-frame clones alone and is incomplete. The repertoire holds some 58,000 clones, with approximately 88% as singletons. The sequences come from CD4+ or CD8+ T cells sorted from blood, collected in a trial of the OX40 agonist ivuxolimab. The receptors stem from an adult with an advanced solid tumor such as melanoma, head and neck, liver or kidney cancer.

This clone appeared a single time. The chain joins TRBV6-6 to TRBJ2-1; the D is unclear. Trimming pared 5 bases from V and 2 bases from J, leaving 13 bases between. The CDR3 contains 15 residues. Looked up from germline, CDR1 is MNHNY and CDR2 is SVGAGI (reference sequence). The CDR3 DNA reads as TGTGCCAGCAGTCGTTACTCGTCGGCCTACAATGAGCAGTTCTTC. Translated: CASSRYSSAYNEQFF.

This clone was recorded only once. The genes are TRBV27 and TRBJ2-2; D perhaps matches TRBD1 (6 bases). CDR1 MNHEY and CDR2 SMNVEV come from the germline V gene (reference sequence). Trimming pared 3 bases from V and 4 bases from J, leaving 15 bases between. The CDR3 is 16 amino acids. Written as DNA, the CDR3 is TGTGCCAGCAGTTTCCCGGGGAAAGGGGGCACCGGGGAGCTGTTTTTT. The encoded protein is CASSFPGKGGTGELFF.

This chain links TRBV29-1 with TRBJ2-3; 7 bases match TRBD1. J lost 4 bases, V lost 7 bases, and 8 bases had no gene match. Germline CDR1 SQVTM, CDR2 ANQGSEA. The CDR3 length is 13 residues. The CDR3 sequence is CSARQGGSDTQYF. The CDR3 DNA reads TGCAGCGCCCGACAGGGTGGGTCAGATACGCAGTATTTT.

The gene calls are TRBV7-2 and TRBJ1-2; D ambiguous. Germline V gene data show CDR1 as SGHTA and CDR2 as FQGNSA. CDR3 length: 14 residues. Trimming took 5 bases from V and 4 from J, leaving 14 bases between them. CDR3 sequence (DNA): TGTGCCAGCAGCCATCCCCGTCCCGGCTATGGCTACACCTTC. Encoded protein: CASSHPRPGYGYTF.

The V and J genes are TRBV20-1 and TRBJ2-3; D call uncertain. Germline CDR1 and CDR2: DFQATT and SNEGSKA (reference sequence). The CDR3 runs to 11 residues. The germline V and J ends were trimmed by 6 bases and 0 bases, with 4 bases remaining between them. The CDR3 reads CSAGSTDTQYF. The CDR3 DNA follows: TGCAGTGCCGGGAGCACAGATACGCAGTATTTT.

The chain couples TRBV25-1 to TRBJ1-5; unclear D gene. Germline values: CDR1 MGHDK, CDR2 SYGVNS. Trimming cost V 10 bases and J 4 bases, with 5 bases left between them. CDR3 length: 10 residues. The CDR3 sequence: CATRNQPQHF. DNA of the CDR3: TGTGCCACCCGTAATCAGCCCCAGCATTTT.

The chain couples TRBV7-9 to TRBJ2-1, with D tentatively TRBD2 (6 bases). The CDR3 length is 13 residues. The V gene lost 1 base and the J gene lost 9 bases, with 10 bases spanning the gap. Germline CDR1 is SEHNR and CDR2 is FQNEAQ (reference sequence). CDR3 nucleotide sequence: TGTGCCAGCAGCTTAGGGCAGCGGGTTGAGCAGTTCTTC. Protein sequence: CASSLGQRVEQFF.

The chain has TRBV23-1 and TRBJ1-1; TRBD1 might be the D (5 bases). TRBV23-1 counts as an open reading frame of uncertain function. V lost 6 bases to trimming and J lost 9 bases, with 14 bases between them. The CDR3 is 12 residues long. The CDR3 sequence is CASSPKQVKAFF. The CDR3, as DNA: TGCGCCAGCAGCCCTAAACAGGTGAAAGCTTTCTTT.

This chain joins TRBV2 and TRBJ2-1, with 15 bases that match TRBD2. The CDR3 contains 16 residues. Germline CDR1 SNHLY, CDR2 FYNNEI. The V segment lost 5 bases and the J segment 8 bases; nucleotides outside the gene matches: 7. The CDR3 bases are TGTGCCAGCAGTCGGGTTGGACTAGCGGGAGGGGATGAGCAGTTCTTC. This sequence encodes CASSRVGLAGGDEQFF. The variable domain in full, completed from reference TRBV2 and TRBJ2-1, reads EPEVTQTPSHQVTQMGQEVILRCVPISNHLYFYWYRQILGQKVEFLVSFYNNEISEKSEIFDDQFSVERPDGSNFTLKIRSTKLEDSAMYFCASSRVGLAGGDEQFFGPGTRLTVL.

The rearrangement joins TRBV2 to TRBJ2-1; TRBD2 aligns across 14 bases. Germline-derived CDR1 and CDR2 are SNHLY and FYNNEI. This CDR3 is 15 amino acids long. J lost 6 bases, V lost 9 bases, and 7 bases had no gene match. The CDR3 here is CASHGLAGGTNEQFF. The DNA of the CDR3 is TGTGCCAGTCATGGACTAGCGGGAGGAACCAATGAGCAGTTCTTC.

The CDR3 reads CASSPGVGTDTQYF. The CDR3 DNA follows: TGTGCCAGTAGTCCGGGGGTCGGCACAGATACGCAGTATTTT. The chain combines TRBV19 with TRBJ2-3; perhaps TRBD2 as D (6 bases). Germline assignment: CDR1 LNHDA and CDR2 SQIVND (reference sequence). The CDR3 is made up of 14 amino acids. V lost 5 bases, J lost 1 base, and 10 bases lay in between.

In DNA form, the CDR3 reads TGTGCCAGCAGTACGGGACAGGGATACGAGCAGTACTTC. This sequence encodes CASSTGQGYEQYF. The chain links TRBV27 to TRBJ2-7; the match to TRBD1 covers 9 bases. After removal of 5 bases from V and 4 bases from J, the junction contained 3 bases not matched to a gene. The CDR3 is made up of 13 amino acids. Germline loops: CDR1 MNHEY, CDR2 SMNVEV (reference sequence).

The CDR3 here is CASSYGTPRSEQFF. The CDR3 DNA is TGTGCCAGCAGTTACGGGACTCCGAGAAGCGAGCAGTTCTTC. The chain combines TRBV27 with TRBJ2-1, with D possibly being TRBD2 (6 bases). CDR1 is MNHEY, CDR2 SMNVEV, per germline (reference sequence). The CDR3 runs to 14 residues. Trimming left V 4 bases short and J 10 bases short, with 17 bases between.

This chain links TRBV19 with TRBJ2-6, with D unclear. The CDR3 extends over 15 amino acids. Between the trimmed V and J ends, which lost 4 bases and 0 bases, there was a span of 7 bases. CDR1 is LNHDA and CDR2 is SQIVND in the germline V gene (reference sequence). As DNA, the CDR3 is TGTGCCAGTAGTACCCAGAGCTCTGGGGCCAACGTCCTGACTTTC. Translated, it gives CASSTQSSGANVLTF.

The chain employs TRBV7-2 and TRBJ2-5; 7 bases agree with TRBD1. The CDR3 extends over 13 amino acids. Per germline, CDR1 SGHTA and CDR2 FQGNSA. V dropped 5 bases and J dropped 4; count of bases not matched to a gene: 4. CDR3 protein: CASSPGTVETQYF. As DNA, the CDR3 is TGTGCCAGCAGCCCAGGGACAGTAGAGACCCAGTACTTC.

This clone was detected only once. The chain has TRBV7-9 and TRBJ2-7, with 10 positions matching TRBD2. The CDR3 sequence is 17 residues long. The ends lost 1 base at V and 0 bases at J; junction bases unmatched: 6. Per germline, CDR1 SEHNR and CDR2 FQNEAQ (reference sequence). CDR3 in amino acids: CASSLGTSGGSSYEQYF. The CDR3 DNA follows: TGTGCCAGCAGCTTAGGGACTAGCGGAGGGAGCTCCTACGAGCAGTACTTC.

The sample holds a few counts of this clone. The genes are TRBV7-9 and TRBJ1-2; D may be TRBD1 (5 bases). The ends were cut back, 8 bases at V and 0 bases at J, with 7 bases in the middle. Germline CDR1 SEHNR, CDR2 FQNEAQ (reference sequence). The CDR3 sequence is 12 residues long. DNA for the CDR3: TGTGCCAGCTCGGGGCCTAACTATGGCTACACCTTC. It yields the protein CASSGPNYGYTF.

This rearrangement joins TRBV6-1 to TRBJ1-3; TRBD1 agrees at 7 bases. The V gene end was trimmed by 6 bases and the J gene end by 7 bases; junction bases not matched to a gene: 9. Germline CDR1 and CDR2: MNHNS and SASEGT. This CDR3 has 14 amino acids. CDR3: CASRPTGRWNTIYF. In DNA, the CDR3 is TGTGCCAGCAGACCGACAGGGCGGTGGAACACCATATATTTT.

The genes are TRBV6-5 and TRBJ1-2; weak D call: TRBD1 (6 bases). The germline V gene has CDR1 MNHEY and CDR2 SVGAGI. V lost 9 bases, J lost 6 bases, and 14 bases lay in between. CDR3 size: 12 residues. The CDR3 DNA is TGTGCCAGTCCTTTGGGGGGCAATGGCTACACCTTC. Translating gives CASPLGGNGYTF.

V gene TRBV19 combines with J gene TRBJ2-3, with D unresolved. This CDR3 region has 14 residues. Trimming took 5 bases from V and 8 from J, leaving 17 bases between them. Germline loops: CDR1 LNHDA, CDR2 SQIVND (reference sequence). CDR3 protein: CASSLRPGFGTQYF. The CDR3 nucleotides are TGTGCCAGTAGTCTAAGACCCGGTTTTGGTACGCAGTATTTT. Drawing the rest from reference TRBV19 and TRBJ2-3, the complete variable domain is DGGITQSPKYLFRKEGQNVTLSCEQNLNHDAMYWYRQDPGQGLRLIYYSQIVNDFQKGDIAEGYSVSREKKESFPLTVTSAQKNPTAFYLCASSLRPGFGTQYFGPGTRLTVL.

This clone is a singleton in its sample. CDR3: CASSESPRYEQYF. The CDR3 region has the DNA TGCGCCAGCAGTGAGTCTCCGCGCTACGAGCAGTACTTC. V is TRBV10-2 and J is TRBJ2-7; D unresolved. CDR1 and CDR2 from the germline V gene are WSHSY and SAAADI. Trimming cost V 0 bases and J 3 bases, with 6 bases left between them. The CDR3 has 13 amino acids.

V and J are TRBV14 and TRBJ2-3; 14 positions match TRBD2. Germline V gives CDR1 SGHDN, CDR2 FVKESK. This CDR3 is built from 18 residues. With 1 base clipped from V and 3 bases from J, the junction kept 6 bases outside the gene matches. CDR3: CASSQGRLAGGPTDTQYF. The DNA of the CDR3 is TGTGCCAGCAGCCAAGGGAGACTAGCGGGAGGGCCGACAGATACGCAGTATTTT.

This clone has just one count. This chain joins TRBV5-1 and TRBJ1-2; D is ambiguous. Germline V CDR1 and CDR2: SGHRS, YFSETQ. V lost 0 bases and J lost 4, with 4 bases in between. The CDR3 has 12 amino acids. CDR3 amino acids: CASSLDGYGYTF. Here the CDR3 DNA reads TGCGCCAGCAGCTTGGATGGCTATGGCTACACCTTC. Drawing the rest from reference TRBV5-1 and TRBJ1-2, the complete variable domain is KAGVTQTPRYLIKTRGQQVTLSCSPISGHRSVSWYQQTPGQGLQFLFEYFSETQRNKGNFPGRFSGRQFSNSRSEMNVSTLELGDSALYLCASSLDGYGYTFGSGTRLTVV.

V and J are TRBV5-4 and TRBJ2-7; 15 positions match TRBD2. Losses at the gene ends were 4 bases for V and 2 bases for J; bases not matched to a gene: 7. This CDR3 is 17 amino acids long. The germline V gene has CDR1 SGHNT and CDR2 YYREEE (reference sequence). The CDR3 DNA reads TGTGCCAGCAGCATACCGGGACTAGCGGGAGGTCCCTACGAGCAGTACTTC. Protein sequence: CASSIPGLAGGPYEQYF.

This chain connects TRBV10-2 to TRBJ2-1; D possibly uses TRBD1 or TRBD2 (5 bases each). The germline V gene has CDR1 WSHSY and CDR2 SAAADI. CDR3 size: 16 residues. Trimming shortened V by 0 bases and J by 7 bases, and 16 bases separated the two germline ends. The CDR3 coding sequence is TGCGCCAGCAGTGAGTCGATGGGGGTCAGGATTAATGAGCAGTTCTTC. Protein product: CASSESMGVRINEQFF.

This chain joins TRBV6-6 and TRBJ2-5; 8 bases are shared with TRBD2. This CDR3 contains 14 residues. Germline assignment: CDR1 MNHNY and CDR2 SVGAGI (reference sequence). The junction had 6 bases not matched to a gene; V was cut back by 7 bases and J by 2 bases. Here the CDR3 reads CASMAGGPQETQYF. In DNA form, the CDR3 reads TGTGCCAGCATGGCGGGAGGCCCTCAAGAGACCCAGTACTTC.